These 6 T cell receptor beta chains share one sample of origin, sequenced in a study of CD8+CD57+ T cells in acquired aplastic anemia. An expansion of CD8+CD57+ cells by flow cytometry had been shown in patients chosen for sequencing. CDR3 and TCR beta VDJ profiling relied on a genomic DNA template. TCRdb re-called the reads through MiXCR, storing one row per CDR3 protein. Here the sample spans 160,000 or so distinct CDR3 sequences, more than 45% being singletons. The sample was sorted CD4+, CD8+, or CD8+CD57+ T cells (not recorded which) from PBMCs. The receptor source for this set is a human donor with aplastic anemia.

Ten or more counts support this clonotype. The chain joins TRBV7-3 to TRBJ2-1, with 10 positions matching TRBD1. Unmatched junction bases numbered 8, after V lost 4 bases and J lost 8 bases. The germline V gene has CDR1 SGHTA and CDR2 FQGTGA. This CDR3 is built from 15 residues. CDR3 bases: TGTGCCAGCAGCTCGTCGGGACAGGGGAGCGATGAGCAGTTCTTC. This gives the protein CASSSSGQGSDEQFF.

This clonotype was seen ten or more times. V is TRBV12-3 or TRBV12-4 and J is TRBJ2-7; D tentatively fits TRBD1 or TRBD2 (5 bases each). The CDR3 runs 13 residues. The V and J ends lost 6 bases and 3 bases respectively, with 12 bases between them. The CDR3 DNA reads TGTGCCAGCAGGCTGGGACGGCTCTACGAGCAGTACTTC. Translating gives CASRLGRLYEQYF.

This clonotype has a count of ten or more. The J gene is TRBJ2-1, the V gene TRBV7-2; D is ambiguous. Germline-derived CDR1 and CDR2 are SGHTA and FQGNSA. V was trimmed by 7 bases and J by 2 bases, leaving 9 bases between them. There are 13 residues in the CDR3. The CDR3 is CASTLGTYNEQFF. CDR3 DNA sequence: TGTGCCAGCACGTTAGGGACCTACAATGAGCAGTTCTTC.

This chain uses TRBV11-2 with TRBJ2-4, with D perhaps matching TRBD2 (7 bases). CDR3 length equals 15 residues. Germline values: CDR1 SGHAT, CDR2 FQNNGV. V shed 5 bases and J shed 6 bases, with 17 bases lying between them. The CDR3, as DNA: TGTGCCAGCAGCCTAAAAGGGGGGGCCTCAAACATTCAGTACTTC. As protein: CASSLKGGASNIQYF.

This chain uses TRBV28 with TRBJ1-1, with 7 bases matching TRBD1. The ends lost 6 bases at V and 1 base at J; junction bases unmatched: 2. CDR3 size: 13 residues. Germline V CDR1 and CDR2: MDHEN, SYDVKM. The CDR3 reads CASRWTGNTEAFF. For the CDR3, the DNA is TGTGCCAGCAGGTGGACAGGGAACACTGAAGCTTTCTTT. The entire variable domain, with the rest obtained from reference TRBV28 and TRBJ1-1, is as follows: DVKVTQSSRYLVKRTGEKVFLECVQDMDHENMFWYRQDPGLGLRLIYFSYDVKMKEKGDIPEGYSVSREKKERFSLILESASTNQTSMYLCASRWTGNTEAFFGQGTRLTVV.

In its sample, this clonotype was seen a few times. The V and J genes are TRBV4-2 and TRBJ2-7; D is undetermined. CDR1 LGHNA and CDR2 YNFKEQ come from the germline V gene. Trimming removed 0 bases at V and 6 bases at J, with 12 bases between. There are 14 residues in the CDR3. In nucleotides, the CDR3 is TGTGCCAGCAGCCAAGAGGTTGAGGTGGGCGAGCAGTACTTC. Translated: CASSQEVEVGEQYF.